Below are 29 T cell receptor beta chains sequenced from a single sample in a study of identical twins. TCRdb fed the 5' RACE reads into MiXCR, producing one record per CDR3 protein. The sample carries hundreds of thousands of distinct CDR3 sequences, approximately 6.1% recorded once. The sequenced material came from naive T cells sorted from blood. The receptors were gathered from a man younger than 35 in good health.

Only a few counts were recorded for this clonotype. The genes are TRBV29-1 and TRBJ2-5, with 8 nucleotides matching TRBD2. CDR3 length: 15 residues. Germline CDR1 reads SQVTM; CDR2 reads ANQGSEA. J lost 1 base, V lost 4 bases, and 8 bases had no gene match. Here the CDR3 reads CSVGEGRGAQETQYF. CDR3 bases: TGCAGCGTTGGTGAGGGGCGGGGGGCCCAAGAGACCCAGTACTTC.

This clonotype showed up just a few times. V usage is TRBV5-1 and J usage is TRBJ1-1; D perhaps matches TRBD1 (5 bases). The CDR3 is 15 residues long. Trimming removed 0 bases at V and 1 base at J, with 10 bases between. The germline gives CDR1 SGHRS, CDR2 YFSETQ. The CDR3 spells CASSLVGDQNTEAFF. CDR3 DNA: TGCGCCAGCAGCTTGGTGGGGGACCAGAACACTGAAGCTTTCTTT. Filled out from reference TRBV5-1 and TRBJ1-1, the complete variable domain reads KAGVTQTPRYLIKTRGQQVTLSCSPISGHRSVSWYQQTPGQGLQFLFEYFSETQRNKGNFPGRFSGRQFSNSRSEMNVSTLELGDSALYLCASSLVGDQNTEAFFGQGTRLTVV.

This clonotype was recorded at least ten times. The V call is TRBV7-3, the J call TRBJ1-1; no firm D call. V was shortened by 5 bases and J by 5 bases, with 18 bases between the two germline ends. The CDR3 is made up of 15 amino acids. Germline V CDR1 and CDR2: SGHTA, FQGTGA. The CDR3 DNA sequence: TGTGCCAGCAGCCCACCAGGACGGGCAAAGACTGAAGCTTTCTTT. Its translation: CASSPPGRAKTEAFF.

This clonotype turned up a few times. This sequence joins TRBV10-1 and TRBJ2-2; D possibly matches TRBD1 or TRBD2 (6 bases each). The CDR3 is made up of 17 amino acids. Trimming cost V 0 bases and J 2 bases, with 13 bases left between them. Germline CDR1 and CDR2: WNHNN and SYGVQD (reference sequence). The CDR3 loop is CASSESRGRVNTGELFF. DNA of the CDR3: TGCGCCAGCAGTGAGTCCCGGGGGCGCGTAAACACCGGGGAGCTGTTTTTT.

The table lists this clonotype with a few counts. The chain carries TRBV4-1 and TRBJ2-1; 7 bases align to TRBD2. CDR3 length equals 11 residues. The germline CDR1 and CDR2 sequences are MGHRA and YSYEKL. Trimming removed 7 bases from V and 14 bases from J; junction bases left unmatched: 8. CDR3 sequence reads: CASTSGLLEFF. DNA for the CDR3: TGCGCCAGCACCTCGGGACTATTAGAGTTCTTC.

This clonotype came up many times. The CDR3 DNA is TGCAGTGCTAATTCGGTCAACCTGGCGAACATTCAGTACTTC. Residues: CSANSVNLANIQYF. The chain carries TRBV20-1 and TRBJ2-4; unclear D gene. CDR3 length: 14 residues. The V gene's germline CDR1 is DFQATT and CDR2 SNEGSKA (reference sequence). The V end was cut by 4 bases, the J end by 7 bases, with 17 bases between.

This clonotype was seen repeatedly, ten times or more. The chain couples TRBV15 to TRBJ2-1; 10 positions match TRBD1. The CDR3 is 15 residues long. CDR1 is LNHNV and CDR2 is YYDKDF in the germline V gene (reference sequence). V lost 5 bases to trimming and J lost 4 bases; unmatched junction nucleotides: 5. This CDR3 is CATSFGQGGYNEQFF. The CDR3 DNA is TGTGCCACCAGCTTTGGACAGGGGGGGTACAATGAGCAGTTCTTC.

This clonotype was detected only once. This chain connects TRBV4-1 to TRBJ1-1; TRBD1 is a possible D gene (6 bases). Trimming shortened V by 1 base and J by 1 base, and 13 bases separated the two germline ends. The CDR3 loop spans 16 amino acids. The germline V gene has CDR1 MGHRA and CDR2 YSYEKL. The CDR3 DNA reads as TGCGCCAGCAGCCAAGGGATCGGACAGACGAACACTGAAGCTTTCTTT. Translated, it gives CASSQGIGQTNTEAFF.

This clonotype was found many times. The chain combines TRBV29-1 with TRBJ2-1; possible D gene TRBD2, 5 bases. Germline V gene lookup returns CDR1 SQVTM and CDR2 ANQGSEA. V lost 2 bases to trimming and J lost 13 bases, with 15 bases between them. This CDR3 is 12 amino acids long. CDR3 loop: CSVEPERGLQFF. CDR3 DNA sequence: TGCAGCGTTGAACCGGAGCGCGGGCTTCAGTTCTTC.

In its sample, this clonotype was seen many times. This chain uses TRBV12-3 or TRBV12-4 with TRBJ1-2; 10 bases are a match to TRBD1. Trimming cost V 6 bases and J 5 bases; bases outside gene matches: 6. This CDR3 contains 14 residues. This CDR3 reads CASSLGTGEYGYTF. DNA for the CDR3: TGTGCCAGCAGCCTCGGGACAGGGGAATATGGCTACACCTTC.

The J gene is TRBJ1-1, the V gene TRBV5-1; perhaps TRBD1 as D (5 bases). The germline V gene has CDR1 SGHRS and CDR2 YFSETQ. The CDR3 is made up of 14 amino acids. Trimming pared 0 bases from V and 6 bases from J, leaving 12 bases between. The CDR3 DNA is TGCGCCAGCAGCTTGGATCGTAGGGGCGCTGAAGCTTTCTTT. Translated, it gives CASSLDRRGAEAFF.

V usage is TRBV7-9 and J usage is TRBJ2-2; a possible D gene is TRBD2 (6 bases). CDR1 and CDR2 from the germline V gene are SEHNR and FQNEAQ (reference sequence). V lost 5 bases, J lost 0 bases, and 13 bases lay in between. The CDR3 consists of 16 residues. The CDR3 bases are TGTGCCAGCAGCCGTCCAGCGGGTACGAACACCGGGGAGCTGTTTTTT. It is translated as CASSRPAGTNTGELFF. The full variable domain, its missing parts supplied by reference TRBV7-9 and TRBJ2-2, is DTGVSQNPRHKITKRGQNVTFRCDPISEHNRLYWYRQTLGQGPEFLTYFQNEAQLEKSRLLSDRFSAERPKGSFSTLEIQRTEQGDSAMYLCASSRPAGTNTGELFFGEGSRLTVL.

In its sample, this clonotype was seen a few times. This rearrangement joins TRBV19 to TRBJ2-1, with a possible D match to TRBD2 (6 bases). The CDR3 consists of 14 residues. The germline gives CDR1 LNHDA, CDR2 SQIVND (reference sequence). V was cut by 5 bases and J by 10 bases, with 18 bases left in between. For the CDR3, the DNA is TGTGCCAGTAGTCCAGGGACTGGCTCATGGGAGCAGTTCTTC. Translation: CASSPGTGSWEQFF. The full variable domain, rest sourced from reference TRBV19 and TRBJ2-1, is DGGITQSPKYLFRKEGQNVTLSCEQNLNHDAMYWYRQDPGQGLRLIYYSQIVNDFQKGDIAEGYSVSREKKESFPLTVTSAQKNPTAFYLCASSPGTGSWEQFFGPGTRLTVL.

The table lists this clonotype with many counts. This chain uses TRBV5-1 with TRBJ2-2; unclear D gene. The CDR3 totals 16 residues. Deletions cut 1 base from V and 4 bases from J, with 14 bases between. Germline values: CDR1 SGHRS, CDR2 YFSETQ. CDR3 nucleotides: TGCGCCAGCAGCTTGTTCGGGTTCGAAAGCACCGGGGAGCTGTTTTTT. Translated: CASSLFGFESTGELFF. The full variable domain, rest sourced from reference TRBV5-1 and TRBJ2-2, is KAGVTQTPRYLIKTRGQQVTLSCSPISGHRSVSWYQQTPGQGLQFLFEYFSETQRNKGNFPGRFSGRQFSNSRSEMNVSTLELGDSALYLCASSLFGFESTGELFFGEGSRLTVL.

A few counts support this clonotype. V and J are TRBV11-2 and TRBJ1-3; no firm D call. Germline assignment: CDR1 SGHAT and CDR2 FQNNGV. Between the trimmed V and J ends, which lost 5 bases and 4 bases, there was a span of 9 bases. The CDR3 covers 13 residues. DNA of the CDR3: TGTGCCAGCAGCCCGACTACGGGAAACACCATATATTTT. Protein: CASSPTTGNTIYF.

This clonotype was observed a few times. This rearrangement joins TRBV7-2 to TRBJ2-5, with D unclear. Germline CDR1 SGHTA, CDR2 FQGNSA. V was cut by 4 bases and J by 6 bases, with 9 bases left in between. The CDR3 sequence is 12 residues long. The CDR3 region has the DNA TGTGCCAGCAGCTCCGGTAGTAAGACCCAGTACTTC. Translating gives CASSSGSKTQYF.

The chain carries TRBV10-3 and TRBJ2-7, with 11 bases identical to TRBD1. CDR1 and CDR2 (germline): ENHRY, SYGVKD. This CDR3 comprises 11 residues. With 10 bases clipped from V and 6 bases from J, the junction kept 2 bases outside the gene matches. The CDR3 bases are TGTGCCACGGGGACAGGGGGCGAGCAGTACTTC. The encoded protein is CATGTGGEQYF.

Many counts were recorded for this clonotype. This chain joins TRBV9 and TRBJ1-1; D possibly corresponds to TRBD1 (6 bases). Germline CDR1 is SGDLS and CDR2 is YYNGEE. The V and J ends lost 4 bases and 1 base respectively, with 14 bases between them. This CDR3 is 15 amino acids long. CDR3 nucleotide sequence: TGTGCCAGCAGCCCACCCGGGACAACGAACACTGAAGCTTTCTTT. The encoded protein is CASSPPGTTNTEAFF.

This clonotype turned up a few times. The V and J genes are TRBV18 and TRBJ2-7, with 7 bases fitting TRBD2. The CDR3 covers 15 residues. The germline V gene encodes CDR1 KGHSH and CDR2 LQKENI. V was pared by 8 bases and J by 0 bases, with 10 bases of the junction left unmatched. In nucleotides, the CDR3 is TGTGCCAGCGACGGGGGGAGCGGAAACTCCTACGAGCAGTACTTC. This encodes CASDGGSGNSYEQYF.

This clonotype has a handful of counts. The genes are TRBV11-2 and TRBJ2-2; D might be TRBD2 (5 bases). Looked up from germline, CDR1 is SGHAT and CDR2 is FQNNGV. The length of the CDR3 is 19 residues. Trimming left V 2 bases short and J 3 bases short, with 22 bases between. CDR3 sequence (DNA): TGTGCCAGCAGCTTATATAAGCGGCCCAGTTGGGCGGACACCGGGGAGCTGTTTTTT. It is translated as CASSLYKRPSWADTGELFF.

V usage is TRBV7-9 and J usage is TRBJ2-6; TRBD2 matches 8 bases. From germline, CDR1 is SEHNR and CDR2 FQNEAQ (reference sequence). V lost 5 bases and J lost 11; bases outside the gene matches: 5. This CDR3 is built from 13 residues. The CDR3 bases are TGTGCCAGCAGCGTGGGACTAGAGGACGTCCTGACTTTC. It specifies CASSVGLEDVLTF.

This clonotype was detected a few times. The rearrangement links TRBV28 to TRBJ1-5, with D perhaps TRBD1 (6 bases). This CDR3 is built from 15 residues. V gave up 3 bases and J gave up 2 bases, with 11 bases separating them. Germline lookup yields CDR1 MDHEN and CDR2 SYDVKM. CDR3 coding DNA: TGTGCCAGCAGTTTTTGGGGGCGGGGCAATCAGCCCCAGCATTTT. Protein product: CASSFWGRGNQPQHF. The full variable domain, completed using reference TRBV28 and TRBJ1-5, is DVKVTQSSRYLVKRTGEKVFLECVQDMDHENMFWYRQDPGLGLRLIYFSYDVKMKEKGDIPEGYSVSREKKERFSLILESASTNQTSMYLCASSFWGRGNQPQHFGDGTRLSIL.

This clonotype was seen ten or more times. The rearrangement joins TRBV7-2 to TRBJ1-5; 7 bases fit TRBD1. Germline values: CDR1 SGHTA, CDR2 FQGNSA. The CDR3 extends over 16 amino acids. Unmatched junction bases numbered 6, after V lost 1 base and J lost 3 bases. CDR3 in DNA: TGTGCCAGCAGCTTAGTACAGGGGAGGATCAATCAGCCCCAGCATTTT. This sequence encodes CASSLVQGRINQPQHF.

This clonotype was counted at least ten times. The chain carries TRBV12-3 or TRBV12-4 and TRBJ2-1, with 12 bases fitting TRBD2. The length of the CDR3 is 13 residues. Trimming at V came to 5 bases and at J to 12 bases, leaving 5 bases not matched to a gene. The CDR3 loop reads CASSRLAGVGQFF. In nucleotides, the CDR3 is TGTGCCAGCAGTAGACTAGCGGGAGTCGGGCAGTTCTTC.

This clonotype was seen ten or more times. The CDR3 spells CASSLGRDGDTGELFF. As DNA, the CDR3 is TGCGCCAGCAGCTTGGGCAGGGACGGAGACACCGGGGAGCTGTTTTTT. The chain employs TRBV5-1 and TRBJ2-2; D possibly matches TRBD1 or TRBD2 (5 bases each). This CDR3 contains 16 residues. CDR1 and CDR2 from the germline V gene are SGHRS and YFSETQ. The V gene lost 0 bases and the J gene lost 3 bases, with 12 bases spanning the gap.

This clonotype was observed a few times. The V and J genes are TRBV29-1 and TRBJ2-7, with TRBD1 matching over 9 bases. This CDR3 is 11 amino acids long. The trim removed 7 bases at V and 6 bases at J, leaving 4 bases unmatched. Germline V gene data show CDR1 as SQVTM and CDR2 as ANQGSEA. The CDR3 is CSGGQGLEQYF. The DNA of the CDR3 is TGCAGCGGGGGACAGGGCCTCGAGCAGTACTTC.

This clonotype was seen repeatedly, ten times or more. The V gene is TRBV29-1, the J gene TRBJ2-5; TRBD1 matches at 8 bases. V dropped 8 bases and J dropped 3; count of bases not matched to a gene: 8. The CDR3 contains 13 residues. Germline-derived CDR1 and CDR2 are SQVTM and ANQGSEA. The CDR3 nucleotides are TGCAGCCACAAACCAGGGGGCGAAGAGACCCAGTACTTC. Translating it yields CSHKPGGEETQYF.

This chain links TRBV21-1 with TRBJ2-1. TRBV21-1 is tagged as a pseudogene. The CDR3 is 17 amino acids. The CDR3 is CASSKALSRRDLNEQFF. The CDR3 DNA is TGTGCCAGCAGCAAAGCGCTTTCCAGAAGGGACCTAAATGAGCAGTTCTTC.

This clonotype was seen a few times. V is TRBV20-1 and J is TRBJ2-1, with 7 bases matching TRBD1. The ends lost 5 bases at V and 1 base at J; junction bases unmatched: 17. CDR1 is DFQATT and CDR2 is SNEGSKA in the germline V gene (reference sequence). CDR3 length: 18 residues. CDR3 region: CSALTGTEGFPSYNEQFF. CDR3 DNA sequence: TGCAGTGCTCTAACCGGGACAGAAGGATTCCCATCCTACAATGAGCAGTTCTTC.